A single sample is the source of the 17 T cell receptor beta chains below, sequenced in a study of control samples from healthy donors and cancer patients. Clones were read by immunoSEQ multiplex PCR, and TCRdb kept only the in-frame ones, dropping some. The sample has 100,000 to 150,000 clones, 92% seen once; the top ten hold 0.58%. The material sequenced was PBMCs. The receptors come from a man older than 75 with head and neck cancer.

CDR3 DNA: TGTGCCAGCAGTACGCGCGGGGGGACCGGGGAGCTGTTTTTT. This encodes CASSTRGGTGELFF. The chain carries TRBV2 and TRBJ2-2; TRBD2 aligns across 8 bases. CDR1 is SNHLY and CDR2 is FYNNEI in the germline V gene. With V trimmed by 5 bases and J by 5 bases, 4 bases remained unmatched. CDR3 size: 14 residues.

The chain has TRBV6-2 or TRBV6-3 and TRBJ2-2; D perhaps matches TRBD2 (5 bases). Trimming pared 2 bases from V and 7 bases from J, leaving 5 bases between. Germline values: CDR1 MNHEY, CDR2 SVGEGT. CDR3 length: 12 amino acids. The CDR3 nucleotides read TGTGCCAGCAGTTACGCGGGCGGGGAGCTGTTTTTT. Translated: CASSYAGGELFF.

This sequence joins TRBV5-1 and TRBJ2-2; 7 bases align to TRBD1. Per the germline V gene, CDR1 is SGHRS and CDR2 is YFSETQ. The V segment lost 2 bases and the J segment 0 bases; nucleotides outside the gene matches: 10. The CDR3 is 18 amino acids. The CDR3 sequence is CASSLSHRGQTNTGELFF. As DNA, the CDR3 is TGCGCCAGCAGCTTATCTCATAGGGGACAGACGAACACCGGGGAGCTGTTTTTT. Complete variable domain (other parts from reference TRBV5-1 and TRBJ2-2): KAGVTQTPRYLIKTRGQQVTLSCSPISGHRSVSWYQQTPGQGLQFLFEYFSETQRNKGNFPGRFSGRQFSNSRSEMNVSTLELGDSALYLCASSLSHRGQTNTGELFFGEGSRLTVL.

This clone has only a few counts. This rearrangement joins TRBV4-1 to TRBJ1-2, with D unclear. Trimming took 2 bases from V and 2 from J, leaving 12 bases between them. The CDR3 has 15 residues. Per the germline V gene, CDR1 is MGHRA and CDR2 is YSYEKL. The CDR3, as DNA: TGCGCCAGCAGCCAATCTCACTCCCAAAACTATGGCTACACCTTC. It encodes CASSQSHSQNYGYTF.

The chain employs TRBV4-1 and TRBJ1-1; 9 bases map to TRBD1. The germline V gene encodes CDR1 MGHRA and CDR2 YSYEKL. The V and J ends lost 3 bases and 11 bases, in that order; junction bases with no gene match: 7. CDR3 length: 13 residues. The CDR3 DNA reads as TGCGCCAGCAGCCACTCCGGGACAGGGAGTGCTTTCTTT. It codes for CASSHSGTGSAFF.

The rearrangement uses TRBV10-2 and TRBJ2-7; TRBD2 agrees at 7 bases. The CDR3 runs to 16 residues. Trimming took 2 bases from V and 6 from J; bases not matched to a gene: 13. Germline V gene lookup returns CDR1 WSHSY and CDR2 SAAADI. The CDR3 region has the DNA TGCGCCAGCAGTGAGCCCCGACGGGGAGGGGCGGGCGAGCAGTACTTC. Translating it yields CASSEPRRGGAGEQYF.

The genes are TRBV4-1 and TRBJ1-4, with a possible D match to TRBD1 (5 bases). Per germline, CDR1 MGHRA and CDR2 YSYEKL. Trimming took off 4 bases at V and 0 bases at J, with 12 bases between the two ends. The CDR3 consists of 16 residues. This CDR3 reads CASSPDRVATNEKLFF. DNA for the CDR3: TGCGCCAGCAGCCCTGACAGAGTTGCAACTAATGAAAAACTGTTTTTT.

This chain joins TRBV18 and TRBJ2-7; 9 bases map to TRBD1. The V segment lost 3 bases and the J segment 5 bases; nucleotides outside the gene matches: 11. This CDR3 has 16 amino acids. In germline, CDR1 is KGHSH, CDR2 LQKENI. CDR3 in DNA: TGTGCCAGCTCACCTCTCTCCGGGACAGGGAGCCACGAGCAGTACTTC. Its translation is CASSPLSGTGSHEQYF.

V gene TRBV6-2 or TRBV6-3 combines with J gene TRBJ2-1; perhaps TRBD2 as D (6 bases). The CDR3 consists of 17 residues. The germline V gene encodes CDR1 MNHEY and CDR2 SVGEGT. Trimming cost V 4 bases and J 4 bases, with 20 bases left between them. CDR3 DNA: TGTGCCAGCAGTTCCTCCCGGGGACTCGTTATGTACAATGAGCAGTTCTTC. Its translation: CASSSSRGLVMYNEQFF.

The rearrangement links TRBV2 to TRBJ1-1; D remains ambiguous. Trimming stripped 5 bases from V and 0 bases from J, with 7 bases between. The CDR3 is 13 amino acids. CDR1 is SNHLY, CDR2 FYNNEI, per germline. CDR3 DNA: TGTGCCAGCAGTACAGAACTGAACACTGAAGCTTTCTTT. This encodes CASSTELNTEAFF.

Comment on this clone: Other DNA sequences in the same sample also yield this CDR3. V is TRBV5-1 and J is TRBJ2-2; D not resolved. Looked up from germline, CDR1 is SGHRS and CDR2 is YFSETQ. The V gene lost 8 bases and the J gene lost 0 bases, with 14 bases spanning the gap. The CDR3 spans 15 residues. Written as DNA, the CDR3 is TGCGCCAGTACGAGAGGCCGTTCGAACACCGGGGAGCTGTTTTTT. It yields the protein CASTRGRSNTGELFF. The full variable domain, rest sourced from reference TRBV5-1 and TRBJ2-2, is KAGVTQTPRYLIKTRGQQVTLSCSPISGHRSVSWYQQTPGQGLQFLFEYFSETQRNKGNFPGRFSGRQFSNSRSEMNVSTLELGDSALYLCASTRGRSNTGELFFGEGSRLTVL.

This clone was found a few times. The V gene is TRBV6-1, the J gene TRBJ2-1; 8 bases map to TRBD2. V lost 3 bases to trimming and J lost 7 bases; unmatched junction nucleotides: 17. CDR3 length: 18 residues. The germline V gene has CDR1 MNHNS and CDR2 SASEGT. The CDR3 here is CASSDPLRGGPIYNEQFF. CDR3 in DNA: TGTGCCAGCAGTGACCCCCTCCGGGGGGGCCCAATATATAATGAGCAGTTCTTC.

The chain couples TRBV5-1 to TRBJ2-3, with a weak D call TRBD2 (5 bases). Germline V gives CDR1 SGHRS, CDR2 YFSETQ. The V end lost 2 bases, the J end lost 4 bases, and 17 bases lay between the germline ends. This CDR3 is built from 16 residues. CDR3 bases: TGCGCCAGCAGCTTACAGCGGTCGGGCGGCGCAGATACGCAGTATTTT. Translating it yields CASSLQRSGGADTQYF.

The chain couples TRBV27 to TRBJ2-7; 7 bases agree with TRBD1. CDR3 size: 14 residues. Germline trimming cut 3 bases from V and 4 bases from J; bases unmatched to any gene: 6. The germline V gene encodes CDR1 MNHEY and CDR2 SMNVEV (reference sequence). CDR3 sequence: CASSFKGAEYEQYF. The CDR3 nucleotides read TGTGCCAGCAGTTTCAAGGGGGCGGAATACGAGCAGTACTTC.

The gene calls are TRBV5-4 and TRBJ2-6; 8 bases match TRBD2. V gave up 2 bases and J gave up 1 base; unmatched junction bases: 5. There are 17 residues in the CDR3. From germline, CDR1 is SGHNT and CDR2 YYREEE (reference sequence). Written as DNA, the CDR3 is TGTGCCAGCAGCTTCCCCTCGGGGGGGTCTGGGGCCAACGTCCTGACTTTC. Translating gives CASSFPSGGSGANVLTF.

CDR3 residues: CASAGTKNTGELFF. DNA for the CDR3: TGCGCCAGTGCCGGGACAAAAAACACCGGGGAGCTGTTTTTT. The chain recombines TRBV10-1 with TRBJ2-2; perhaps TRBD1 as D (6 bases). The ends were cut back, 9 bases at V and 2 bases at J, with 13 bases in the middle. Germline CDR1 and CDR2: WNHNN and SYGVQD (reference sequence). The CDR3 spans 14 residues.

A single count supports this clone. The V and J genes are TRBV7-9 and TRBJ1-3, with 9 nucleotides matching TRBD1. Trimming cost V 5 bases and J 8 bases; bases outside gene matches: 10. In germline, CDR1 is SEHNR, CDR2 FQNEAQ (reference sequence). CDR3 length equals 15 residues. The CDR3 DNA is TGTGCCAGCAGCCCCACACAGGGGGCTGTTGACACCATATATTTT. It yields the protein CASSPTQGAVDTIYF.